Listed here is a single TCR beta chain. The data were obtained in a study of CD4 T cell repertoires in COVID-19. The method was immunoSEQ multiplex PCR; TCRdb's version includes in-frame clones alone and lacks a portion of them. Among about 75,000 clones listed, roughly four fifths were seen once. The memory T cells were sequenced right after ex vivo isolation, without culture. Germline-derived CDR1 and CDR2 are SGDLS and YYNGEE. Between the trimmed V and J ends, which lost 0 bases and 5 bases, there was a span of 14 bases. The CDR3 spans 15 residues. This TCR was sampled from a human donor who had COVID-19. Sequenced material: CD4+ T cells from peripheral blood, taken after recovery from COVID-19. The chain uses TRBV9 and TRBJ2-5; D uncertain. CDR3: CASSVGGSRYETQYF. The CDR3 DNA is TGTGCCAGCAGCGTAGGAGGATCGCGTTATGAGACCCAGTACTTC. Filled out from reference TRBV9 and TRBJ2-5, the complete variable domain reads DSGVTQTPKHLITATGQRVTLRCSPRSGDLSVYWYQQSLDQGLQFLIQYYNGEERAKGNILERFSAQQFPDLHSELNLSSLELGDSALYFCASSVGGSRYETQYFGPGTRLLVL.